This TCR beta chain was captured in a study of response to subunit inactivated influenza vaccine. A single record per CDR3 protein comes from TCRdb applying MiXCR to the RT-PCR reads. The table lists hundreds of thousands of distinct CDR3 sequences, around 11% of them singletons, with 9.5% to 11% in the top ten. This clonotype was seen only a few times. This sample was also put to use in a study of T cells expressing NK-cell markers. This second study notes: With UMIs, 5'RACE template switching was used to make TCR beta cDNA.

Specimen: PBMCs from blood, collected on the day of vaccination. The clonotype originates from a man between 45 and 60 years old who received an inactivated influenza vaccine.

The CDR3 is CASSRTGPYGYTF. For the CDR3, the DNA is TGTGCCAGCAGCCGGACAGGGCCCTATGGCTACACCTTC. The gene calls are TRBV6-1 and TRBJ1-2; 8 bases align to TRBD1. Losses at the gene ends were 6 bases for V and 4 bases for J; bases not matched to a gene: 4. In germline, CDR1 is MNHNS, CDR2 SASEGT. The CDR3 sequence is 13 residues long.